Presented here are 21 T cell receptor beta chains from one specimen sequenced in a study of blood T cell repertoires in COVID-19. The table came from immunoSEQ multiplex PCR; TCRdb's copy has only in-frame clones and leaves some out. The sample holds about 130,000 clones, 87% seen once. The sample consisted of peripheral blood. The receptors shown here come from a woman in her fifties or sixties with acute or convalescent COVID-19.

J is TRBJ1-2 and V is TRBV3-1 (or the pseudogene TRBV3-2); D possibly corresponds to TRBD1 (5 bases). Germline CDR1 LGHDT, CDR2 YNNKEL (reference sequence). The CDR3 extends over 12 amino acids. V was shortened by 5 bases and J by 4 bases, with 8 bases between the two germline ends. The CDR3 here is CASSSQAYGYTF. In DNA form, the CDR3 reads TGTGCCAGCAGCTCACAGGCCTATGGCTACACCTTC.

This rearrangement joins TRBV10-3 to TRBJ1-4; 10 nucleotides line up with TRBD1. This CDR3 comprises 15 residues. The germline CDR1 and CDR2 sequences are ENHRY and SYGVKD. Trimming took 2 bases from V and 8 from J; bases not matched to a gene: 5. CDR3 in amino acids: CAISETRTGGEKLFF. The CDR3 nucleotides are TGTGCCATCAGTGAGACCCGGACAGGGGGGGAAAAACTGTTTTTT.

Here the CDR3 reads CASSEQPGQFYYEQYF. DNA for the CDR3: TGTGCCAGCAGTGAACAGCCGGGACAGTTCTACTACGAGCAGTACTTC. This rearrangement joins TRBV6-1 to TRBJ2-7; 7 bases fit TRBD1. V shed 2 bases, J shed 3 bases, and the junction held 10 bases outside the gene matches. The CDR3 loop spans 16 amino acids. Germline V CDR1 and CDR2: MNHNS, SASEGT.

The chain recombines TRBV10-3 with TRBJ2-5, with D perhaps matching TRBD2 (7 bases). This CDR3 is 17 amino acids long. V was clipped by 6 bases and J by 5 bases, with 25 bases between them. Germline V lookup: CDR1 ENHRY, CDR2 SYGVKD. CDR3 sequence: CAIRPGAGVEGGETQYF. The CDR3 DNA is TGTGCCATCAGACCCGGGGCAGGGGTGGAGGGAGGGGAGACCCAGTACTTC.

Points on this clone: At one of its ends the junction is not consistent with the germline gene, which may arise from a read error. This chain links TRBV7-7 with TRBJ2-3, with 11 bases aligning to TRBD2. The germline gives CDR1 SSHAT, CDR2 FNYEAQ (reference sequence). CDR3 length: 20 residues. As DNA, the CDR3 is TGTGCTAGCAGCTTAATTTCGGGACTAGCGGAAGACTACAGCACAGATACGCAGTATTTT. Translating it yields CASSLISGLAEDYSTDTQYF.

The V gene is TRBV27, the J gene TRBJ2-1; D is perhaps TRBD2 (6 bases). Trimming took 7 bases from V and 5 from J, leaving 12 bases between them. The CDR3 spans 13 residues. From germline, CDR1 is MNHEY and CDR2 SMNVEV (reference sequence). The CDR3 region has the DNA TGTGCCAGCACCCGGAGACTAGACAATGAGCAGTTCTTC. Translated, it gives CASTRRLDNEQFF.

The gene calls are TRBV3-1 (or the pseudogene TRBV3-2) and TRBJ1-1; no reliable D call. The CDR3 has 13 residues. The germline gives CDR1 LGHDT, CDR2 YNNKEL (reference sequence). V gave up 1 base and J gave up 1 base, with 4 bases separating them. Written as DNA, the CDR3 is TGTGCCAGCAGCCAAGGAGGGAACACTGAAGCTTTCTTT. As protein: CASSQGGNTEAFF.

This sequence joins TRBV6-6 and TRBJ1-4, with a possible D match to TRBD1 (6 bases). The CDR3 length is 13 residues. Per the germline V gene, CDR1 is MNHNY and CDR2 is SVGAGI (reference sequence). Trimming took 9 bases from V and 6 from J, leaving 14 bases between them. Here the CDR3 DNA reads TGTGCCAGTTTGGGGGGGCTCGATGAAAAACTGTTTTTT. Translating it yields CASLGGLDEKLFF.

This chain connects TRBV6-4 to TRBJ2-2; possibly TRBD2 for D (6 bases). Trimming stripped 6 bases from V and 5 bases from J, with 13 bases between. The CDR3 spans 14 residues. Per germline, CDR1 MRHNA and CDR2 SNTAGT. CDR3 region: CASRPGRGTGELFF. CDR3 DNA sequence: TGTGCCAGCAGACCGGGACGGGGGACCGGGGAGCTGTTTTTT.

The rearrangement links TRBV3-1 (or the pseudogene TRBV3-2) to TRBJ1-3; 11 nucleotides match TRBD1. V gave up 10 bases and J gave up 9 bases; unmatched junction bases: 8. Germline CDR1 reads LGHDT; CDR2 reads YNNKEL (reference sequence). This CDR3 region has 13 residues. The chain's CDR3 is CATGTGGVGTIYF. The CDR3 DNA reads TGTGCCACCGGGACAGGGGGGGTCGGCACCATATATTTT.

This clone was found once. For the CDR3, the DNA is TGTGCCTGGAAGGGCGGGAGTGGCACAGATACGCAGTATTTT. The encoded protein is CAWKGGSGTDTQYF. This rearrangement joins TRBV30 to TRBJ2-3; 7 bases fit TRBD2. CDR1 and CDR2 from the germline V gene are GTSNPN and SVGIG (reference sequence). The CDR3 spans 14 residues. V lost 4 bases to trimming and J lost 1 base; unmatched junction nucleotides: 5.

The chain uses TRBV2 and TRBJ2-3; 11 nucleotides match TRBD2. Germline assignment: CDR1 SNHLY and CDR2 FYNNEI. CDR3 length: 16 residues. J gave up 6 bases and V 4 bases, and 9 bases lay outside the gene matches. The CDR3 sequence is CASSVSSGRMGDTQYF. The DNA of the CDR3 is TGTGCCAGCAGTGTTTCTAGCGGGAGGATGGGGGATACGCAGTATTTT.

This chain joins TRBV10-3 and TRBJ2-6; 8 nucleotides match TRBD1. Germline lookup yields CDR1 ENHRY and CDR2 SYGVKD. The CDR3 has 17 residues. V was clipped by 7 bases and J by 0 bases; unmatched bases: 8. The CDR3 loop reads CAITGTGQSSGANVLTF. Here the CDR3 DNA reads TGTGCCATCACCGGGACAGGCCAGAGCTCTGGGGCCAACGTCCTGACTTTC.

This clone was seen a single time. J is TRBJ2-1 and V is TRBV6-5; perhaps TRBD1 as D (6 bases). Per the germline V gene, CDR1 is MNHEY and CDR2 is SVGAGI. The CDR3 is made up of 15 amino acids. The V gene lost 2 bases and the J gene lost 5 bases, with 13 bases spanning the gap. The CDR3 loop reads CASSYLRGIHNEQFF. As DNA, the CDR3 is TGTGCCAGCAGTTACCTAAGGGGGATCCACAATGAGCAGTTCTTC.

CDR3 nucleotides: TGTGCCAGCATCCTGAGCGGGAGAGGCGAGACCCAGTACTTC. This encodes CASILSGRGETQYF. The V call is TRBV6-5, the J call TRBJ2-5; 8 bases agree with TRBD2. The CDR3 runs 14 residues. The V segment lost 7 bases and the J segment 5 bases; nucleotides outside the gene matches: 9. Germline lookup yields CDR1 MNHEY and CDR2 SVGAGI.

This clone was counted a single time. The V and J genes are TRBV19 and TRBJ1-4; the match to TRBD1 covers 9 bases. Germline CDR1 is LNHDA and CDR2 is SQIVND (reference sequence). Trimming at V came to 4 bases and at J to 8 bases, leaving 11 bases not matched to a gene. This CDR3 is 16 amino acids long. CDR3 sequence (DNA): TGTGCCAGTAGTACCATTCCGGGACAGGGAAGCGAAAAACTGTTTTTT. It yields the protein CASSTIPGQGSEKLFF.

This clone was found a few times. The rearrangement uses TRBV4-1 and TRBJ2-3, with 7 bases aligning to TRBD2. Trimming at V came to 0 bases and at J to 2 bases, leaving 8 bases not matched to a gene. The CDR3 is made up of 17 amino acids. In germline, CDR1 is MGHRA, CDR2 YSYEKL. CDR3 DNA sequence: TGCGCCAGCAGCCAAGATGAGACGGGGGGATACACAGATACGCAGTATTTT. This codes for CASSQDETGGYTDTQYF.

The gene calls are TRBV4-1 and TRBJ1-1; D not resolved. Germline values: CDR1 MGHRA, CDR2 YSYEKL. With 7 bases removed from V and 0 bases from J, the gap between germline ends came to 24 bases. The CDR3 is 18 residues long. In DNA form, the CDR3 reads TGCGCCAGCACAGTGGACGGCGTGGGGAGGCCTATGAACACTGAAGCTTTCTTT. Protein: CASTVDGVGRPMNTEAFF.

This clone was observed a single time. The J gene is TRBJ1-5, the V gene TRBV27; 11 positions agree with TRBD1. V gave up 5 bases and J gave up 4 bases; unmatched junction bases: 4. CDR3 length equals 15 residues. Germline V lookup: CDR1 MNHEY, CDR2 SMNVEV (reference sequence). In nucleotides, the CDR3 is TGTGCCAGCAGTATCGGGACAGGGGGAAATCAGCCCCAGCATTTT. Protein sequence: CASSIGTGGNQPQHF.

V usage is TRBV2 and J usage is TRBJ1-2; 7 bases match TRBD1. V was clipped by 6 bases and J by 4 bases; unmatched bases: 8. Germline CDR1 reads SNHLY; CDR2 reads FYNNEI. The CDR3 is 14 residues long. CDR3 DNA sequence: TGTGCCAGCAGCCCAAGGGACAGCCCCTATGGCTACACCTTC. This gives the protein CASSPRDSPYGYTF.

The rearrangement uses TRBV15 and TRBJ1-2; no clear D. Germline assignment: CDR1 LNHNV and CDR2 YYDKDF (reference sequence). Trimming pared 0 bases from V and 2 bases from J, leaving 16 bases between. The CDR3 extends over 17 amino acids. The DNA of the CDR3 is TGTGCCACCAGCAGAGATTTAATCGGATCCAGGAACTATGGCTACACCTTC. This codes for CATSRDLIGSRNYGYTF.